What follows describes a single T cell receptor (beta chain). Its antigen is unknown. The CDR3 contains 15 residues. V dropped 1 base and J dropped 4; count of bases not matched to a gene: 4. Germline lookup yields CDR1 MGHRA and CDR2 YSYEKL. PCR used 60 Vbeta primers and 13 Jbeta primers. Here immunoSEQ multiplex PCR was the method, and the copy in TCRdb shows in-frame clones only, minus some. Here the sample spans 100,000 to 150,000 clones, about 85% being singletons. This entry comes from a study of cytomegalovirus exposure and HLA in healthy donors. Across the study: An analysis done earlier identified 95 million to 140 million unique TCR beta sequences from about 179 million T cells.

Study-level findings and limits: Later, TCR association rates were found to vary by HLA locus, highest for DRB1 and lowest for HLA-C. Per a later analysis, 16,951 TCR beta sequences showed association with HLA alleles at 0.05 false discovery rate.

The chain combines TRBV4-1 with TRBJ2-7; 10 nucleotides agree with TRBD2. The sample was PBMCs. The sequence derives from a young man in good health and CMV-seropositive. CDR3 DNA: TGCGCCAGCAGCCAAGTGGCTAGCGGGAGTTACGAGCAGTACTTC. Translation: CASSQVASGSYEQYF.